This record looks at one TCR beta chain sequence and its context. Its antigen is not identified. This sample stems from a study of neurological immune-mediated disorders. Broader study findings: CDR3 amino acid sequences found in expanded clones were never shared across subjects, suggesting private repertoires in all groups.

The cell input for sorted libraries was approximately 1 million, and those cells were CD4+ or CD8+ T cells. The CDR3 is made up of 14 amino acids. Using its own MiXCR run on the 5' RACE reads, TCRdb lists one record per CDR3 protein. The sample shows some 37,000 distinct CDR3 sequences, approximately 5% of them seen only once. This chain links TRBV3-2 with TRBJ2-2; TRBD2 is the table's D call, not checked against the DNA. TRBV3-2 is listed as a pseudogene. The sample was CD4+ T cells from blood. This TCR was recovered from a man younger than 35 in good health. The CDR3 reads CASSPQVGSPELFF. DNA of the CDR3: TGTGCCAGCAGCCCCCAGGTGGGAAGTCCGGAGCTGTTTTTT.